This is a list of T cell receptor beta chains from one sample in a study of post-analysis software for immune sequencing data. A single record per CDR3 protein comes from TCRdb applying MiXCR to the PCR reads. This repertoire shows some 800,000 distinct CDR3 sequences, roughly 46% found once; its top ten account for 4.9%. What was sequenced was blood. The receptors shown here come from a girl aged 10-17 years with multiple sclerosis. Each CDR3 is given with its conserved first and last residue. D genes are given only for firm matches. Clone size is not always given. Where it is, it says once, few, many or a class for expanded clones.

size: .
V: TRBV12-3/TRBV12-4
J: TRBJ2-1
D: .
DNA: TGTGCCAGCAGTAAGGACAGCCCCAATGAGCAGTTCTTC
CDR3: CASSKDSPNEQFF

size: .
V: TRBV24-1
J: TRBJ2-1
D: .
DNA: TGTGCCACCACCAAGCGGGATGAGCAGTTCTTC
CDR3: CATTKRDEQFF

size: .
V: TRBV12-3/TRBV12-4
J: TRBJ2-1
D: TRBD2
DNA: TGTGCCAGCAGCCCTCGGACGGGAGGGCCGAATGAGCAGTTCTTC
CDR3: CASSPRTGGPNEQFF

size: .
V: TRBV7-2
J: TRBJ2-4
D: .
DNA: TGTGCCAGCAGCCAGGGGATGTCCAAAAACATTCAGTACTTC
CDR3: CASSQGMSKNIQYF

size: .
V: TRBV4-2
J: TRBJ2-7
D: .
DNA: TGTGCCAGCAGCCGGCAACCTCCTCCCGAACCATACGAGCAGTACTTC
CDR3: CASSRQPPPEPYEQYF

size: .
V: TRBV12-3/TRBV12-4
J: TRBJ1-5
D: .
DNA: TGTGCCAGCAGTTTAATATCAGGGCCCCAGCATTTT
CDR3: CASSLISGPQHF

size: few
V: TRBV29-1
J: TRBJ1-2
D: .
DNA: TGCAGCGTTGAAGATCGGAGTCCTATACCTGGCTACACCTTC
CDR3: CSVEDRSPIPGYTF

size: .
V: TRBV20-1
J: TRBJ2-5
D: TRBD2
DNA: TGCAGTGCCCACCCAATGGAGGGGAGGGTCGAGACCCAGTACTTC
CDR3: CSAHPMEGRVETQYF

size: .
V: TRBV28
J: TRBJ2-3
D: TRBD2
DNA: TGTGCCAGCACCCCACCCGGACTAGCTCCAGATACGCAGTATTTT
CDR3: CASTPPGLAPDTQYF

size: .
V: TRBV20-1
J: TRBJ2-7
D: TRBD2
DNA: TGCAGTGCTAGCCGGACTAGCGAAACAACCTACGAGCAGTACTTC
CDR3: CSASRTSETTYEQYF

size: few
V: TRBV3-1
J: TRBJ1-1
D: .
DNA: TGTGCCAGCAGCCAATTTTTCCAGGGGTCGGCTGAAGCTTTCTTT
CDR3: CASSQFFQGSAEAFF

size: few
V: TRBV10-3
J: TRBJ2-7
D: .
DNA: TGTGCCATCAGTGATGAACCTCGGTCCTACGAGCAGTACTTC
CDR3: CAISDEPRSYEQYF

size: .
V: TRBV15
J: TRBJ1-1
D: .
DNA: TGTGCCACCAGCGGGGGCTGGATGAACACTGAAGCTTTCTTT
CDR3: CATSGGWMNTEAFF

size: .
V: TRBV7-7
J: TRBJ2-5
D: .
DNA: TGTGCTAGCAGCTTAGCGGTAGCGGCCCGAGAGACCCAGTACTTC
CDR3: CASSLAVAARETQYF

size: .
V: TRBV28
J: TRBJ2-5
D: .
DNA: TGTGCCAGCAGTTTTGTGGGGCGGAAAGAGACCCAGTACTTC
CDR3: CASSFVGRKETQYF

size: .
V: TRBV7-8
J: TRBJ2-6
D: TRBD2
DNA: TGTGCCAGCAGCCCCCTCGGACTAGCGGGATTAGGGACCTCTGGGGCCAACGTCCTGACTTTC
CDR3: CASSPLGLAGLGTSGANVLTF

size: .
V: TRBV6-2/TRBV6-3
J: TRBJ1-1
D: .
DNA: TGTGCCAGCAGTGACGGTGGAGGGGCTTTCTTT
CDR3: CASSDGGGAFF

size: .
V: TRBV5-1
J: TRBJ2-1
D: .
DNA: TGCGCCAGCAGCTCAGCGCTTCACTCCTACAATGAGCAGTTCTTC
CDR3: CASSSALHSYNEQFF

size: .
V: TRBV30
J: TRBJ1-4
D: .
DNA: TGTGCCTGGAGTAAACATGGGACCGGAATTGAAAAACTGTTTTTT
CDR3: CAWSKHGTGIEKLFF

size: .
V: TRBV10-3
J: TRBJ2-3
D: TRBD2
DNA: TGTGCCATCAGTGAGTCAGCGGGAGAAGATACGCAGTATTTT
CDR3: CAISESAGEDTQYF

size: .
V: TRBV27
J: TRBJ2-1
D: TRBD2
DNA: TGTGCCAGCAGTTTAGGGAGGGCCTCAAATGAGCAGTTCTTC
CDR3: CASSLGRASNEQFF

size: few
V: TRBV12-3/TRBV12-4
J: TRBJ1-2
D: .
DNA: TGTGCCAGCGGGTCTGGCGGCTACACCTTC
CDR3: CASGSGGYTF

size: .
V: TRBV25-1
J: TRBJ2-3
D: .
DNA: TGTGCCAGCAGTGAATGGGGGCCGGCGAGCACAGATACGCAGTATTTT
CDR3: CASSEWGPASTDTQYF

size: few
V: TRBV7-9
J: TRBJ2-1
D: TRBD2
DNA: TGTGCCAGCAGCTCCAGACTAGCGGGAGGGCACAATGAGCAGTTCTTC
CDR3: CASSSRLAGGHNEQFF

size: .
V: TRBV20-1
J: TRBJ2-4
D: .
DNA: TGCAGTGCTAGAGCGGACCCGGGGCCTGGCAAAAACATTCAGTACTTC
CDR3: CSARADPGPGKNIQYF

size: .
V: TRBV4-1
J: TRBJ1-1
D: TRBD1
DNA: TGCGCCAGCAGCCAAGACCCGACAGGGAAAACTGAAGCTTTCTTT
CDR3: CASSQDPTGKTEAFF

size: .
V: TRBV30
J: TRBJ2-7
D: .
DNA: TGTGCCTGGAGCCGGGACTTCCTCAGCTCCTACGAGCAGTACTTC
CDR3: CAWSRDFLSSYEQYF

size: .
V: TRBV20-1
J: TRBJ2-3
D: TRBD1
DNA: TGCAGTGCTACCCAGGACAGGAGCACAGATACGCAGTATTTT
CDR3: CSATQDRSTDTQYF

size: .
V: TRBV14
J: TRBJ2-2
D: .
DNA: TGTGCCAGCAGCCAGGATGTGTGGAGTCGGGAATGGACCGGGGAGCTGTTTTTT
CDR3: CASSQDVWSREWTGELFF

size: .
V: TRBV6-5
J: TRBJ2-5
D: TRBD1
DNA: TGTGCCAGCAACTTCCGAATCTCAGGGGGCCAAGAGACCCAGTACTTC
CDR3: CASNFRISGGQETQYF

size: .
V: TRBV4-3
J: TRBJ1-1
D: .
DNA: TGCGCCAGCAGCCAAGACCTAAACACTGAAGCTTTCTTT
CDR3: CASSQDLNTEAFF

size: few
V: TRBV20-1
J: TRBJ2-1
D: .
DNA: TGCAGTGCTAGATGGGGGTCGGATGAGCAGTTCTTC
CDR3: CSARWGSDEQFF

size: .
V: TRBV29-1
J: TRBJ2-6
D: TRBD1
DNA: TGCAGCGTTGTAGGGGGACAGTCCCTCTTTGGGGCCAACGTCCTGACTTTC
CDR3: CSVVGGQSLFGANVLTF

size: .
V: TRBV12-3/TRBV12-4
J: TRBJ2-1
D: TRBD2
DNA: TGTGCCAGCGGGCGTGGGGCTAGCGGGAGGGCAGGGGTCAATGAGCAGTTCTTC
CDR3: CASGRGASGRAGVNEQFF

size: few
V: TRBV20-1
J: TRBJ2-1
D: .
DNA: TGCAGTGCTAGTGGGGGGGCTTTCTCCTACAATGAGCAGTTCTTC
CDR3: CSASGGAFSYNEQFF

size: .
V: TRBV20-1
J: TRBJ2-7
D: .
DNA: TGCAGTGCTAGGTGGGTTACCTACGAGCAGTACTTC
CDR3: CSARWVTYEQYF

size: few
V: TRBV12-3/TRBV12-4
J: TRBJ2-7
D: TRBD1
DNA: TGTGCCAGCAGTTTCGGTGCGGACAGGGGCCACGAGCAGTACTTC
CDR3: CASSFGADRGHEQYF